Following are 7 T cell receptor beta chains from one sample sequenced in a study of blood T cell repertoires in COVID-19 (dated by TCRdb to 2018 to 2021). The method was the immunoSEQ multiplex PCR assay. TCRdb carries this immuneACCESS record with in-frame sequences only. Its versions omit some clonotypes, under half of them owing to an unresolved V gene in the studies checked, with the rest unexplained. In all, the sample holds 40,000 to 60,000 clones, and about 84% of those were seen once. The ten largest clones capture 5% to 7% of the sample. The specimen was peripheral blood. Receptors originate from a woman aged 55-75 years with acute or convalescent COVID-19.

The gene calls are TRBV28 and TRBJ1-6; 7 bases map to TRBD1. This CDR3 region has 14 residues. CDR1 and CDR2 (germline): MDHEN, SYDVKM. J was trimmed by 13 bases and V by 4 bases; bases with no gene match: 10. CDR3 region: CASSSRQGPSPLHF. The DNA of the CDR3 is TGTGCCAGCAGTTCTCGACAGGGACCTTCGCCCCTCCACTTT.

The chain's CDR3 is CASSQTGDAKNIQYF. The CDR3 nucleotides read TGTGCCAGCAGCCAAACAGGAGACGCCAAAAACATTCAGTACTTC. This chain joins TRBV3-1 (or the pseudogene TRBV3-2) and TRBJ2-4; D may be TRBD1 (5 bases). This CDR3 comprises 15 residues. V lost 2 bases, J lost 1 base, and 9 bases lay in between. Germline V lookup: CDR1 LGHDT, CDR2 YNNKEL (reference sequence).

V is TRBV27 and J is TRBJ1-3; no clear D. Trimming took off 3 bases at V and 2 bases at J, with 11 bases between the two ends. The germline V gene encodes CDR1 MNHEY and CDR2 SMNVEV (reference sequence). The CDR3 consists of 15 residues. DNA for the CDR3: TGTGCCAGCAGTTTGTCGAGGGAGCCTGGAAACACCATATATTTT. This codes for CASSLSREPGNTIYF.

V and J are TRBV28 and TRBJ2-6; TRBD1 is a possible D gene (6 bases). The germline V gene has CDR1 MDHEN and CDR2 SYDVKM. CDR3 length equals 16 residues. The V end was cut by 6 bases, the J end by 0 bases, with 12 bases between. The CDR3 here is CASRETGTSGANVLTF. Written as DNA, the CDR3 is TGTGCCAGCAGGGAGACAGGCACCTCTGGGGCCAACGTCCTGACTTTC.

This clone was seen only once. This chain connects TRBV7-9 to TRBJ1-5; D unclear. Between the trimmed V and J ends, which lost 4 bases and 6 bases, there was a span of 13 bases. The CDR3 spans 14 residues. Per the germline V gene, CDR1 is SEHNR and CDR2 is FQNEAQ (reference sequence). The DNA of the CDR3 is TGTGCCAGCAGCTCCAGAGGTAACGGTCAGCCCCAGCATTTT. It codes for CASSSRGNGQPQHF.

The chain is built from TRBV2 and TRBJ2-2; TRBD1 agrees at 7 bases. The germline CDR1 and CDR2 sequences are SNHLY and FYNNEI. The V and J ends lost 9 bases and 0 bases, in that order; junction bases with no gene match: 4. The CDR3 has 14 amino acids. The CDR3: CARNRGANTGELFF. The DNA for the CDR3 is TGTGCCAGGAACAGGGGCGCGAACACCGGGGAGCTGTTTTTT.

The CDR3 DNA is TGCGCCAGCAGCCAGCAGGTGAACACTGAAGCTTTCTTT. Translated, it gives CASSQQVNTEAFF. The chain carries TRBV5-1 and TRBJ1-1, with unresolved D. The CDR3 spans 13 residues. V was shortened by 4 bases and J by 0 bases, with 7 bases between the two germline ends. The germline V gene has CDR1 SGHRS and CDR2 YFSETQ. The whole variable domain, filled in from reference TRBV5-1 and TRBJ1-1, reads KAGVTQTPRYLIKTRGQQVTLSCSPISGHRSVSWYQQTPGQGLQFLFEYFSETQRNKGNFPGRFSGRQFSNSRSEMNVSTLELGDSALYLCASSQQVNTEAFFGQGTRLTVV.